A single sample gave rise to the 17 T cell receptor beta chains below, sequenced in a study of memory CD8 T cells in hepatitis C reinfection. Time point indicated: peak reinfection, 3 to 8 weeks after reinfection detection. TCR sequencing was done directly ex vivo on sorted cells, without expansion in vitro. Method: immunoSEQ multiplex PCR; TCRdb's copy keeps in-frame clones and lacks some. The table records more than 35,000 clones, more than 75% of them present only once. The sample comprised naive CD8+ T cells sorted from blood. These receptors came from a man in his late teens or twenties with hepatitis C virus infection.

The rearrangement uses TRBV10-3 and TRBJ2-1; 8 bases align to TRBD1. This CDR3 has 14 residues. From germline, CDR1 is ENHRY and CDR2 SYGVKD. The ends lost 8 bases at V and 5 bases at J; junction bases unmatched: 8. The CDR3 DNA follows: TGTGCCATCCAGCCGGGACAGGACCACAATGAGCAGTTCTTC. It is translated as CAIQPGQDHNEQFF.

The chain links TRBV28 to TRBJ1-2, with 10 bases fitting TRBD1. CDR3 length: 16 amino acids. CDR1 and CDR2 (germline): MDHEN, SYDVKM. Trimming removed 7 bases from V and 3 bases from J; junction bases left unmatched: 11. The DNA for the CDR3 is TGTGCCAGCACCCTGGGGACCGGGACAGGGGACTATGGCTACACCTTC. Amino acids: CASTLGTGTGDYGYTF.

The V call is TRBV7-9, the J call TRBJ2-5; D may be TRBD2 (6 bases). The DNA matches TRBJ2-7 better at its end, which makes the J call doubtful. The CDR3 length is 13 residues. Per germline, CDR1 SEHNR and CDR2 FQNEAQ (reference sequence). Here the CDR3 DNA reads TGTGCCAGCAGCTTAGGACGGGGGAGCGAGCAGTACTTC. Translated: CASSLGRGSEQYF.

The V gene is TRBV27, the J gene TRBJ2-2; the D gene is possibly TRBD2 (7 bases). The CDR3 extends over 16 amino acids. Germline V gene lookup returns CDR1 MNHEY and CDR2 SMNVEV (reference sequence). V was shortened by 0 bases and J by 7 bases, with 15 bases between the two germline ends. CDR3 bases: TGTGCCAGCAGTTTATCAGGGGGGGAGTGGGTCGGGGAGCTGTTTTTT. It translates to CASSLSGGEWVGELFF.

The chain uses TRBV30 and TRBJ2-5; 7 bases fit TRBD2. The V segment lost 2 bases and the J segment 2 bases; nucleotides outside the gene matches: 8. The germline CDR1 and CDR2 sequences are GTSNPN and SVGIG (reference sequence). This CDR3 region has 15 residues. The CDR3 spells CAWSRLASTQETQYF. In nucleotides, the CDR3 is TGTGCCTGGAGTCGACTAGCTAGCACTCAAGAGACCCAGTACTTC.

The chain carries TRBV6-6 and TRBJ2-1, with no clear D. Between the trimmed V and J ends, which lost 4 bases and 7 bases, there was a span of 5 bases. Germline CDR1 reads MNHNY; CDR2 reads SVGAGI (reference sequence). This CDR3 is built from 11 residues. CDR3 sequence (DNA): TGTGCCAGCAGTTTAGAGAATGAGCAGTTCTTC. Its translation is CASSLENEQFF.

The genes are TRBV28 and TRBJ2-5; D gene uncertain. The CDR3 length is 15 residues. Germline lookup yields CDR1 MDHEN and CDR2 SYDVKM. Trimming cost V 1 base and J 5 bases, with 14 bases left between them. In nucleotides, the CDR3 is TGTGCCAGCAGTTTATTCCCAGATACCAGGGAGACCCAGTACTTC. Residues: CASSLFPDTRETQYF.

In its sample, this clone was seen a few times. The chain combines TRBV25-1 with TRBJ2-1; TRBD1 aligns across 10 bases. The CDR3 is made up of 14 amino acids. Unmatched junction bases numbered 5, after V lost 8 bases and J lost 4 bases. Germline V gives CDR1 MGHDK, CDR2 SYGVNS. The CDR3 nucleotides read TGTGCCAGCCTAGGACAGGGGGGGTACAATGAGCAGTTCTTC. It specifies CASLGQGGYNEQFF.

The gene calls are TRBV7-8 and TRBJ2-3, with 10 nucleotides matching TRBD2. This CDR3 spans 16 amino acids. After removal of 5 bases from V and 4 bases from J, the junction contained 9 bases not matched to a gene. CDR1 is SGHVS, CDR2 FQNEAQ, per germline. The chain's CDR3 is CASSPTGTSDADTQYF. The CDR3 nucleotides read TGTGCCAGCAGCCCTACCGGGACTAGCGATGCAGATACGCAGTATTTT.

The chain employs TRBV5-1 and TRBJ2-7, with D maybe TRBD1 (5 bases). CDR3 length: 14 amino acids. V lost 4 bases to trimming and J lost 3 bases, with 14 bases between them. Germline CDR1 reads SGHRS; CDR2 reads YFSETQ. The chain's CDR3 is CASSPTGVGYEQYF. In nucleotides, the CDR3 is TGCGCCAGCAGCCCTACAGGAGTGGGCTACGAGCAGTACTTC.

The CDR3 spells CASRGAGEQETQYF. The CDR3, as DNA: TGCGCCAGCAGAGGAGCGGGAGAGCAAGAGACCCAGTACTTC. J is TRBJ2-5 and V is TRBV5-1, with TRBD2 identical over 8 bases. Unmatched junction bases numbered 5, after V lost 5 bases and J lost 2 bases. CDR3 size: 14 residues. Germline loops: CDR1 SGHRS, CDR2 YFSETQ. The full variable domain, rest sourced from reference TRBV5-1 and TRBJ2-5, is KAGVTQTPRYLIKTRGQQVTLSCSPISGHRSVSWYQQTPGQGLQFLFEYFSETQRNKGNFPGRFSGRQFSNSRSEMNVSTLELGDSALYLCASRGAGEQETQYFGPGTRLLVL.

The sample holds a few counts of this clone. J is TRBJ1-5 and V is TRBV12-5; TRBD1 agrees at 7 bases. The CDR3 totals 17 residues. Germline values: CDR1 LGHNT, CDR2 FRNRAP. J was trimmed by 2 bases and V by 1 base; bases with no gene match: 8. CDR3 in DNA: TGTGCTAGTGGTTTGGGATTCGGGACAGACCGCAATCAGCCCCAGCATTTT. This encodes CASGLGFGTDRNQPQHF.

The CDR3 sequence: CASSLGLAGPDTQYF. As DNA, the CDR3 is TGCGCCAGCAGCTTGGGACTAGCGGGGCCAGATACGCAGTATTTT. V usage is TRBV5-1 and J usage is TRBJ2-3; 11 bases are shared with TRBD2. There are 15 residues in the CDR3. Germline CDR1 reads SGHRS; CDR2 reads YFSETQ. V shed 0 bases and J 4 bases; nucleotides not matched to a gene: 1. Together with reference TRBV5-1 and TRBJ2-3, the CDR3 gives the full variable domain: KAGVTQTPRYLIKTRGQQVTLSCSPISGHRSVSWYQQTPGQGLQFLFEYFSETQRNKGNFPGRFSGRQFSNSRSEMNVSTLELGDSALYLCASSLGLAGPDTQYFGPGTRLTVL.

The chain links TRBV6-4 to TRBJ2-5; a possible D gene is TRBD1 (5 bases). With 0 bases removed from V and 5 bases from J, the gap between germline ends came to 10 bases. The CDR3 has 14 amino acids. Germline values: CDR1 MRHNA, CDR2 SNTAGT. CDR3 residues: CASSDSRGMETQYF. For the CDR3, the DNA is TGTGCCAGCAGTGACTCAAGGGGAATGGAGACCCAGTACTTC.

The J gene is TRBJ2-5, the V gene TRBV29-1; D might be TRBD2 (6 bases). The germline V gene encodes CDR1 SQVTM and CDR2 ANQGSEA. With 4 bases removed from V and 1 base from J, the gap between germline ends came to 13 bases. The CDR3 extends over 14 amino acids. The CDR3: CSVAPREAQETQYF. The CDR3 DNA is TGCAGCGTTGCTCCCAGGGAGGCCCAAGAGACCCAGTACTTC.

The chain is built from TRBV6-1 and TRBJ1-5; D may be TRBD1 (6 bases). Germline loops: CDR1 MNHNS, CDR2 SASEGT. The CDR3 consists of 13 residues. V was cut by 6 bases and J by 7 bases, with 13 bases left in between. The DNA of the CDR3 is TGTGCCAGCAGCCAGGGGTCGGGGCAGCCCCAGCATTTT. Translating gives CASSQGSGQPQHF.

The V call is TRBV7-2, the J call TRBJ2-5; 10 bases fit TRBD2. The CDR3 runs 17 residues. The germline CDR1 and CDR2 sequences are SGHTA and FQGNSA. V lost 5 bases, J lost 5 bases, and 14 bases stayed unmatched. The CDR3, as DNA: TGTGCCAGCAGCACTATAGCGGGGGGCCCGGAGGGGGAGACCCAGTACTTC. Protein sequence: CASSTIAGGPEGETQYF.